Listed here are 7 T cell receptor beta chains from one sample, sequenced in a study of cytomegalovirus exposure and HLA in healthy donors. The PCR used 60 Vbeta and 13 Jbeta primers. The assay was immunoSEQ multiplex PCR, and TCRdb's table has in-frame clones only and misses some. This sample has hundreds of thousands of clones; around 76% occur once, and the top ten carry 0.55% to 0.75%. The sample taken for sequencing was PBMCs. The receptors shown here come from a man between 18 and 29 years old in good health and CMV-seronegative.

The chain recombines TRBV7-9 with TRBJ2-3, with D maybe TRBD2 (6 bases). The CDR3 totals 12 residues. V lost 8 bases and J 4 bases, leaving 10 bases between the germline ends. Per germline, CDR1 SEHNR and CDR2 FQNEAQ (reference sequence). The CDR3 nucleotides are TGTGCCAGCGCAAGCGGGCCAGATACGCAGTATTTT. Translation gives CASASGPDTQYF. The full variable domain, completed using reference TRBV7-9 and TRBJ2-3, is DTGVSQNPRHKITKRGQNVTFRCDPISEHNRLYWYRQTLGQGPEFLTYFQNEAQLEKSRLLSDRFSAERPKGSFSTLEIQRTEQGDSAMYLCASASGPDTQYFGPGTRLTVL.

The V gene is TRBV9, the J gene TRBJ1-1; D is unresolved. The CDR3 has 17 amino acids. The V gene's germline CDR1 is SGDLS and CDR2 YYNGEE. V lost 4 bases and J 0 bases, leaving 19 bases between the germline ends. CDR3 nucleotide sequence: TGTGCCAGCAGCCCGAGGGCCAGCCCTAGGATGAACACTGAAGCTTTCTTT. It is translated as CASSPRASPRMNTEAFF.

The V call is TRBV6-5, the J call TRBJ1-2; the D gene is possibly TRBD1 (5 bases). V lost 0 bases, J lost 8 bases, and 19 bases lay in between. Germline V gives CDR1 MNHEY, CDR2 SVGAGI. The CDR3 is 16 residues long. The CDR3 here is CASSYSEGLKSGGYTF. For the CDR3, the DNA is TGTGCCAGCAGTTACTCGGAGGGGCTGAAATCGGGAGGCTACACCTTC.

This chain joins TRBV28 and TRBJ1-2, with TRBD1 as a possible D gene (6 bases). The CDR3 is 14 amino acids. Looked up from germline, CDR1 is MDHEN and CDR2 is SYDVKM. The V end lost 3 bases, the J end lost 7 bases, and 15 bases lay between the germline ends. The CDR3 loop is CASSLAGANFGYTF. The CDR3 DNA is TGTGCCAGCAGTTTGGCGGGGGCCAATTTTGGCTACACCTTC.

The CDR3 coding sequence is TGCGCCAGCAGCCAGGAAGGGGACGAGCAGTACTTC. The encoded protein is CASSQEGDEQYF. J is TRBJ2-7 and V is TRBV4-1, with D possibly being TRBD1 (5 bases). The germline V gene has CDR1 MGHRA and CDR2 YSYEKL. Trimming left V 3 bases short and J 5 bases short, with 8 bases between. The CDR3 length is 12 residues.

The chain has TRBV5-6 and TRBJ2-4, with a weak D call TRBD1 (5 bases). Germline V gene data show CDR1 as SGHDT and CDR2 as YYEEEE. This CDR3 region has 16 residues. V was cut by 2 bases and J by 1 base, with 13 bases left in between. The CDR3 DNA sequence: TGTGCCAGCAGCTTAAGACAGATACAGGCCAAAAACATTCAGTACTTC. Translation: CASSLRQIQAKNIQYF.

The rearrangement links TRBV14 to TRBJ2-1; TRBD2 matches at 11 bases. The CDR3 spans 18 residues. The junction had 5 bases not matched to a gene; V was cut back by 1 base and J by 0 bases. Germline values: CDR1 SGHDN, CDR2 FVKESK. In nucleotides, the CDR3 is TGTGCCAGCAGCCAAGGCTTCACTAGCGGGAGCTCCTACAATGAGCAGTTCTTC. Its translation: CASSQGFTSGSSYNEQFF.